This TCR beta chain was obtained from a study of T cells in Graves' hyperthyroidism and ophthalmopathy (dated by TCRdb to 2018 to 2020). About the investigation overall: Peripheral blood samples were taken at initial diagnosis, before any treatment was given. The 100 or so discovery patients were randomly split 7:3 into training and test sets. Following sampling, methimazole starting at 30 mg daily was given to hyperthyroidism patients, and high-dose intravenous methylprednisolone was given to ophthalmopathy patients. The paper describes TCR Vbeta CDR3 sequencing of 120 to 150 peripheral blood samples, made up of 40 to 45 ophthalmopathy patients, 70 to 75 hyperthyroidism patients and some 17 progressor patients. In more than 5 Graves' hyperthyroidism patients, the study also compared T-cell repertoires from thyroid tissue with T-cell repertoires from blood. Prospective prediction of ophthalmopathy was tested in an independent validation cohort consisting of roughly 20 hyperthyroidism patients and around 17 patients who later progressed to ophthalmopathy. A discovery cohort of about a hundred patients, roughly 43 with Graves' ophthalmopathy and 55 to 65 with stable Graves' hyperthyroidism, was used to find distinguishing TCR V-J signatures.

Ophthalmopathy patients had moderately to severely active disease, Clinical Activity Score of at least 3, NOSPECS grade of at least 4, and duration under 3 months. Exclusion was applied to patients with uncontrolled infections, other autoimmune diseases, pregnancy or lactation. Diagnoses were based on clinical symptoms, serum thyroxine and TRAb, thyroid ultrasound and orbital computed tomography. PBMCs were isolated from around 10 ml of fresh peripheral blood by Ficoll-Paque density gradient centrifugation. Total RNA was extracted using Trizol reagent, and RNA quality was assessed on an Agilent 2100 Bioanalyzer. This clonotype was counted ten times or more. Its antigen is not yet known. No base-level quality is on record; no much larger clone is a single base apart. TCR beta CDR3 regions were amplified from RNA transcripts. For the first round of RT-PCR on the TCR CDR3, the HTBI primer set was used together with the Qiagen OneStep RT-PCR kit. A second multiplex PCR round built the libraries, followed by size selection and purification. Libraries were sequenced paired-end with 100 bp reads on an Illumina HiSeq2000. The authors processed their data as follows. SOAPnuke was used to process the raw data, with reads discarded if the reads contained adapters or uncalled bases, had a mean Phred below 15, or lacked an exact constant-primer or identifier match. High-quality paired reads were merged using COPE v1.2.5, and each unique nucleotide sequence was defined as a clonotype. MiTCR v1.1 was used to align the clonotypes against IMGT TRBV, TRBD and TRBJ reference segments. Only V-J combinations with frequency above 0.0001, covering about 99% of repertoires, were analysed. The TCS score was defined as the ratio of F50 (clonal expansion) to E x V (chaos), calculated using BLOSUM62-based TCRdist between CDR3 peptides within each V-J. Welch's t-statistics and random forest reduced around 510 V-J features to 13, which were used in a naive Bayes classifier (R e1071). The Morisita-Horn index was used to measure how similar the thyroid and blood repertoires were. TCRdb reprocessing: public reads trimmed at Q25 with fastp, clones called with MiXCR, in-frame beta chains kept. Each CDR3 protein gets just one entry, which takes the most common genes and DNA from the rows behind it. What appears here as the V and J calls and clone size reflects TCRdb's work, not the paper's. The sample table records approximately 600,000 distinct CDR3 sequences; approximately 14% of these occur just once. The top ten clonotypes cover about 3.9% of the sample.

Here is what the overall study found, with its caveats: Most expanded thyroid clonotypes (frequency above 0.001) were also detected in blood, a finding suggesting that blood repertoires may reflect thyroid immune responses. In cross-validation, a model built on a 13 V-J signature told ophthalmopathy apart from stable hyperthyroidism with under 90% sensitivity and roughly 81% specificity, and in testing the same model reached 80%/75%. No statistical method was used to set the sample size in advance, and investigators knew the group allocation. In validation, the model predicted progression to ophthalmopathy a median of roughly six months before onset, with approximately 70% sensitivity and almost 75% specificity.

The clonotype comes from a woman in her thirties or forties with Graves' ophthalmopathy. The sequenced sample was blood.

The CDR3 region: CSAAGNNQPQHF. The DNA sequence reads TGCAGCGCCGCAGGGAACAATCAGCCCCAGCATTTT. The V and J segments used are TRBV29-1 and TRBJ1-5, and TRBD1 may be the D gene, going by 5 matching bases. The CDR3 spans 12 residues, from the cysteine through the phenylalanine. Just the 36-base CDR3 DNA is kept, in frame starting at base 1. V gives up 7 bases and J gives up 3 bases, and the segment between their germline ends measures 10 bases. Sequences SQVTM (CDR1) and ANQGSEA (CDR2) are obtained from the germline V gene.